This T cell receptor beta chain was obtained from a study of monozygotic twins with inflammatory bowel disease. Findings and caveats of the study: Repertoire similarity was not found to differ between concordant and discordant twins, possibly from limited power. The inverse Simpson measure of TCRbeta diversity was lower in IBD patients than in healthy co-twins. What may have added variability to patient repertoires is that immunosuppressive treatments differed.

The CDR3 covers 16 residues. Germline loops: CDR1 SGHRS, CDR2 YFSETQ. Concerning this clonotype: Antigen unknown.

The UMIs carried a 6-nucleotide sample barcode, and they were added by template switching. TCRdb reprocessed the 5' RACE reads, with one entry per CDR3 protein and no DNA. The data show around 370,000 distinct CDR3 sequences, and the top ten clones hold approximately 2.8%. This chain connects TRBV5-1 to TRBJ2-7; the D gene TCRdb calls, TRBD1, cannot be checked with no DNA. The clonotype originates from a human donor with ulcerative colitis or Crohn's disease, or a healthy co-twin of an affected twin (not recorded which). Material for sequencing was blood. CDR3 sequence: CASRAGRTGLTYEQYF.